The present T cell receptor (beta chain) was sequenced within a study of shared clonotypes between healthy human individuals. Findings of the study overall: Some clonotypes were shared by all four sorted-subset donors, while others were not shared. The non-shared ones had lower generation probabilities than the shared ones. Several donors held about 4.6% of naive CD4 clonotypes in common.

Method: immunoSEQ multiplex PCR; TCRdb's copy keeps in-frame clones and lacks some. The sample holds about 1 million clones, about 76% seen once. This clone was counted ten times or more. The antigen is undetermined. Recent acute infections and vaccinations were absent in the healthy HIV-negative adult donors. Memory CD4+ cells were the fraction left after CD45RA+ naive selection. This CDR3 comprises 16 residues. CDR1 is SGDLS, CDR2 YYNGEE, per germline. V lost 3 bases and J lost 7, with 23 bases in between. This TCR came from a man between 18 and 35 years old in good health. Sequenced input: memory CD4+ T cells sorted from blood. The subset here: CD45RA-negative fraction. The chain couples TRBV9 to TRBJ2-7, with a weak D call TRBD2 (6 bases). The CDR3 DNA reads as TGTGCCAGCAGCGCCTCAGGCGGGACGGGTCTTCGGGAGCAGTACTTC. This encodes CASSASGGTGLREQYF.